The clone carrying this T cell receptor (beta chain) was seen ten or more times. Its antigen is still unknown. Germline V gene lookup returns CDR1 SEHNR and CDR2 FQNEAQ (reference sequence). The CDR3 is 14 residues long. V was pared by 3 bases and J by 7 bases, with 15 bases between. These data belong to a study of T-cell reconstitution after alpha-beta-depleted transplantation in children. The study's findings and limits: From newly produced T cells came most of the T-cell counts and diversity one year after transplant.

Using unique molecular identifiers, the investigators prepared the TCRbeta library. TCRdb used MiXCR to reprocess the PCR reads, holding one entry per CDR3 protein. The table has 65,000 to 70,000 distinct CDR3 sequences, over 4.5% seen once; the top ten hold around 18%. The genes are TRBV7-9 and TRBJ1-1; D remains ambiguous. The receptor was isolated from a boy younger than two who had a stem cell transplant for acute myeloid leukemia, so the T cells may come from the graft donor. Sequenced material: PBMCs, mostly from graft donor cells, taken 180 days after TCRalphabeta/CD19-depleted stem cell transplant. This CDR3 is CASSFFGGPVEAFF. CDR3 nucleotides: TGTGCCAGCAGCTTCTTCGGCGGGCCAGTTGAAGCTTTCTTT.